The source of this T cell receptor beta chain is a study of post-analysis software for immune sequencing data. Study details: The cohort encompassed relapsing-remitting, secondary progressive and progressive-relapsing multiple sclerosis disease courses.

Unique-molecular-identifier-tagged TCR beta cDNA libraries were used. TCRdb re-analysed the PCR reads in MiXCR, keeping a single row per CDR3 protein. The table shows around 770,000 distinct CDR3 sequences, with more than 45% occurring only once. Regarding this clonotype: The antigen is not known.

Unmatched junction bases numbered 16, after V lost 2 bases and J lost 2 bases. Per germline, CDR1 SQVTM and CDR2 ANQGSEA. The CDR3 consists of 18 residues. Notes on the study in general: Same-batch preparations were strongly co-clustered by F measure. Controls showed significantly higher normalized Chao1 diversity than did multiple sclerosis patients. TRBV5-6, TRBV5-1 and TRBV20-1 were among 4 or 5 TRBV segments more frequent in patients than controls.

This chain links TRBV29-1 with TRBJ2-3; 7 bases map to TRBD2. The source of this sequence is a girl aged 10 to 17 with multiple sclerosis. Sequenced sample: blood. The CDR3 sequence is CSVENLRLAGEPTDTQYF. CDR3 DNA: TGCAGCGTTGAAAACCTTCGGTTGGCGGGAGAACCCACAGATACGCAGTATTTT.